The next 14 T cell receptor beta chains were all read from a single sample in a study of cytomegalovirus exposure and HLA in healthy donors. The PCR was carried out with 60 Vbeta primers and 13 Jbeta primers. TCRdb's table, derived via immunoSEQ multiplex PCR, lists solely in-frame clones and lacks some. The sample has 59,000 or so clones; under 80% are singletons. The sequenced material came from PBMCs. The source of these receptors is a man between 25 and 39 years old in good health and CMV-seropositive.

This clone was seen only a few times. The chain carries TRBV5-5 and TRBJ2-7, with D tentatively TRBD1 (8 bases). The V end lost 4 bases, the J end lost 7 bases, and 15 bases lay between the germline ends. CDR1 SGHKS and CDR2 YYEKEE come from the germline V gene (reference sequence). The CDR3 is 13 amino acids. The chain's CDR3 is CASSPDREGEQYF. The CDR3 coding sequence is TGTGCCAGCAGCCCGGACAGGGAGGGAGAGCAGTACTTC. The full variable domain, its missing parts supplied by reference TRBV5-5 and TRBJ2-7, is DAGVTQSPTHLIKTRGQQVTLRCSPISGHKSVSWYQQVLGQGPQFIFQYYEKEERGRGNFPDRFSARQFPNYSSELNVNALLLGDSALYLCASSPDREGEQYFGPGTRLTVT.

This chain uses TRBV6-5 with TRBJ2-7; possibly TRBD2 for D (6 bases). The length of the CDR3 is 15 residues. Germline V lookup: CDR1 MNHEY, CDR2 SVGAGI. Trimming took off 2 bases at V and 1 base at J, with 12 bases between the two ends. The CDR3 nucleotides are TGTGCCAGCAGTTACGGCGGGGAAGGATCCTACGAGCAGTACTTC. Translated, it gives CASSYGGEGSYEQYF.

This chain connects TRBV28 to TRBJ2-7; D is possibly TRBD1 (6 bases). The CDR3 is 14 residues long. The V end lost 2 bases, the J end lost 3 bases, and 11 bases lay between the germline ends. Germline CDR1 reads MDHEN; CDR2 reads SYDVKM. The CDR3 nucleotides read TGTGCCAGCAGTTTAACAGGGCGAGGCTACGAGCAGTACTTC. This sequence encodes CASSLTGRGYEQYF.

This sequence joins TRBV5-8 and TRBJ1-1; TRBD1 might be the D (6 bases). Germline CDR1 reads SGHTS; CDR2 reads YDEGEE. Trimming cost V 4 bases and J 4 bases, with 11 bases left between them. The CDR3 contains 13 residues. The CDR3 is CASSIGGTTEAFF. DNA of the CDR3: TGTGCCAGCAGCATAGGGGGTACCACTGAAGCTTTCTTT.

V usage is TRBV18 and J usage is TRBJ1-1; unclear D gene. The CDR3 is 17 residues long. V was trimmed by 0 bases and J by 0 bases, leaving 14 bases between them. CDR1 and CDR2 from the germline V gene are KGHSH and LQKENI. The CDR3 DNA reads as TGTGCCAGCTCACCACCGATAGAGGAGGTCATGAACACTGAAGCTTTCTTT. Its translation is CASSPPIEEVMNTEAFF.

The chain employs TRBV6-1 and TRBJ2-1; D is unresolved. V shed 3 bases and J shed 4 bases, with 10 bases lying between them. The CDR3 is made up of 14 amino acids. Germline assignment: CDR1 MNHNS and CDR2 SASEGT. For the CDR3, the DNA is TGTGCCAGCAGTGACAGCCTAGAGTACAATGAGCAGTTCTTC. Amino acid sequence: CASSDSLEYNEQFF.

CDR3 region: CAWSAMTEAFF. In nucleotides, the CDR3 is TGTGCCTGGAGTGCAATGACTGAAGCTTTCTTT. The rearrangement uses TRBV30 and TRBJ1-1; D remains unclear. Germline V gene lookup returns CDR1 GTSNPN and CDR2 SVGIG (reference sequence). The V end was cut by 1 base, the J end by 5 bases, with 5 bases between. The CDR3 consists of 11 residues.

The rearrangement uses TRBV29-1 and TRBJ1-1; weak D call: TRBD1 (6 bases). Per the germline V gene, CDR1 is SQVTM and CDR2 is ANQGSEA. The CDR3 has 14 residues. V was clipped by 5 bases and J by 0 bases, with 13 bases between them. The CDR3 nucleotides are TGCAGCGTTCGACGGACAGTACTGAACACTGAAGCTTTCTTT. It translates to CSVRRTVLNTEAFF.

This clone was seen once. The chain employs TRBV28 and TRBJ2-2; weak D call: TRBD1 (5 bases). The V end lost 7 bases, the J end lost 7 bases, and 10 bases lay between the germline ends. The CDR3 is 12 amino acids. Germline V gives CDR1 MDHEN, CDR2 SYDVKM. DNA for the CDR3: TGTGCCAGCACCCCCAGGGTCGGGGAGCTGTTTTTT. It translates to CASTPRVGELFF.

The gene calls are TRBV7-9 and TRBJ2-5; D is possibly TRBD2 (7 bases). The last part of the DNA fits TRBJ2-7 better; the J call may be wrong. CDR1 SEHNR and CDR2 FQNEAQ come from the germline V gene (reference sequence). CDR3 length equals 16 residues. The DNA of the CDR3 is TGTGCCAGCAGCCCTCTTGCGGGGAGGGGGAGGTACGAGCAGTACTTC. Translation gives CASSPLAGRGRYEQYF.

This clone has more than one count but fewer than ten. The CDR3 region has the DNA TGCGCCAGCAGCTTGAGGCGGGAGTACACTGAAGCTTTCTTT. Encoded protein: CASSLRREYTEAFF. The chain combines TRBV5-1 with TRBJ1-1; the D is unclear. Trimming took off 1 base at V and 3 bases at J, with 10 bases between the two ends. The CDR3 extends over 14 amino acids. Looked up from germline, CDR1 is SGHRS and CDR2 is YFSETQ.

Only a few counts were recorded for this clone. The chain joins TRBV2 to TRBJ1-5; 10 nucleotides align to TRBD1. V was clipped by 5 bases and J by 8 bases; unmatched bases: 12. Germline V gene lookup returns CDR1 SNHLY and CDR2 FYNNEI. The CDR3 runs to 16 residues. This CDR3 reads CASSFYGQGGTEPQHF. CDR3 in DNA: TGTGCCAGCAGTTTCTACGGACAGGGGGGAACAGAGCCCCAGCATTTT.

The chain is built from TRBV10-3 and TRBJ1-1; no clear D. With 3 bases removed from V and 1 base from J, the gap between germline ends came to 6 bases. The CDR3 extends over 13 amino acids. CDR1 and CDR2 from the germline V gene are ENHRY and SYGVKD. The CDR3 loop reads CAISDPRNTEAFF. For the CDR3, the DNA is TGTGCCATCAGTGACCCGAGGAACACTGAAGCTTTCTTT.

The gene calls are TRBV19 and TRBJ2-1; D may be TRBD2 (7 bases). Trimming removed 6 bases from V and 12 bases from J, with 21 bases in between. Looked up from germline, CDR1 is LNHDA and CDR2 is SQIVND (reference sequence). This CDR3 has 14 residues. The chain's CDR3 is CASRGGTSAGTQFF. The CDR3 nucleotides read TGTGCCAGTAGAGGCGGGACATCAGCGGGGACGCAGTTCTTC.